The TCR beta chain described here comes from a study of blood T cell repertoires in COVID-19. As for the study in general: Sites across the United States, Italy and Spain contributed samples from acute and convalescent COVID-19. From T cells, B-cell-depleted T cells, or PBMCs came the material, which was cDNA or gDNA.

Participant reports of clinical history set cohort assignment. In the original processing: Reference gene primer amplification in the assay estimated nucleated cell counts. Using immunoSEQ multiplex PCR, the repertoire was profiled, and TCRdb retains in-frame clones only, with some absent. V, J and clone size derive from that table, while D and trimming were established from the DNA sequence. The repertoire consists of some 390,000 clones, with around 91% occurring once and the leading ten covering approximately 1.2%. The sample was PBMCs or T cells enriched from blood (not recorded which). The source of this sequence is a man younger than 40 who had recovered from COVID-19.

CDR3 in DNA: TGCAGTGCTAGTACAGGTGGCTACACCTTC. It encodes CSASTGGYTF. This chain joins TRBV20-1 and TRBJ1-2, with D perhaps matching TRBD1 (5 bases). The CDR3 has 10 residues. The germline V and J ends were trimmed by 3 bases and 7 bases, with 6 bases remaining between them. CDR1 and CDR2 (germline): DFQATT, SNEGSKA (reference sequence).